The 5 T cell receptor beta chains given below trace back to one sample, sequenced in a study of vaccination and CD4 T cells after COVID-19. The antigens of these receptors remain unknown. Cultured CD4+ T cell DNA underwent sequencing with the Oncomine TCR Beta short-read assay. MiXCR was run by TCRdb on the PCR reads, yielding one entry per CDR3 protein. The table lists fewer than 25,000 distinct CDR3 sequences, less than 40% of them singletons. The time point here: late sampling 161 to 241 days after vaccination in a few convalescent patients. The sample's treatment: roughly nine-day PBMC culture with coronavirus spike peptide pools or control peptides (ViraFEST assay). The sample consisted of CD4+ T cells from blood, cultured in vitro, taken about 7 months after SARS-CoV-2 vaccination. These receptors were obtained from a human donor who had recovered from COVID-19.

In its sample, this clonotype was seen a few times. This rearrangement joins TRBV28 to TRBJ2-7; D gene unclear. This CDR3 region has 15 residues. V was pared by 4 bases and J by 0 bases, with 13 bases between. The germline gives CDR1 MDHEN, CDR2 SYDVKM. CDR3 coding DNA: TGTGCCAGCAGTTCACCCGGCCGCGGCTCCTACGAGCAGTACTTC. It encodes CASSSPGRGSYEQYF. The full variable domain, in which reference TRBV28 and TRBJ2-7 provide the parts outside the CDR3, is DVKVTQSSRYLVKRTGEKVFLECVQDMDHENMFWYRQDPGLGLRLIYFSYDVKMKEKGDIPEGYSVSREKKERFSLILESASTNQTSMYLCASSSPGRGSYEQYFGPGTRLTVT.

This clonotype came up a few times. The chain carries TRBV20-1 and TRBJ2-1; D is perhaps TRBD2 (5 bases). The ends were cut back, 6 bases at V and 10 bases at J, with 10 bases in the middle. The CDR3 has 10 residues. CDR1 is DFQATT, CDR2 SNEGSKA, per germline (reference sequence). In nucleotides, the CDR3 is TGCAGTGCCCGTCGGGGAGAGCAGTTCTTC. Protein sequence: CSARRGEQFF.

Only a few counts were recorded for this clonotype. The rearrangement uses TRBV20-1 and TRBJ2-1, with D hard to call. Germline V lookup: CDR1 DFQATT, CDR2 SNEGSKA (reference sequence). This CDR3 spans 15 amino acids. With 5 bases removed from V and 3 bases from J, the gap between germline ends came to 17 bases. The CDR3 is CSAPTPQQVYNEQFF. The CDR3 DNA follows: TGCAGTGCTCCTACACCCCAGCAGGTCTACAATGAGCAGTTCTTC.

The gene calls are TRBV20-1 and TRBJ2-1, with TRBD2 matching over 11 bases. V gave up 3 bases and J gave up 6 bases; unmatched junction bases: 4. The CDR3 has 14 amino acids. Germline CDR1 and CDR2: DFQATT and SNEGSKA (reference sequence). CDR3 sequence reads: CSASLAGGRNEQFF. As DNA, the CDR3 is TGCAGTGCTAGTTTAGCGGGAGGGCGCAATGAGCAGTTCTTC.

This clonotype has just a few counts. V is TRBV7-9 and J is TRBJ2-7; TRBD1 agrees at 9 bases. The CDR3 is 16 amino acids. Germline V lookup: CDR1 SEHNR, CDR2 FQNEAQ (reference sequence). V dropped 1 base and J dropped 3; count of bases not matched to a gene: 7. CDR3 region: CASSLVSGQGVYEQYF. The CDR3 DNA follows: TGTGCCAGCAGCTTAGTGTCGGGACAGGGAGTCTACGAGCAGTACTTC.